The clone carrying this T cell receptor (beta chain) has a count of ten or more. Its antigen is unknown. V gave up 5 bases and J gave up 3 bases, with 13 bases separating them. This CDR3 spans 14 amino acids. Germline V gives CDR1 SGHTA, CDR2 FQGNSA. The entry originates in a study of read filtering for tumor transcriptome and immune sequencing. Regarding the study as a whole: In IR-seq, single-read clonotypes were 70% to 85% of clonotypes but approximately 4% of reads.

From approximately 400 ng of RNA, a library with molecular barcoded alpha/delta and beta/gamma adaptors was made. TCRdb processed the reads anew with MiXCR; each CDR3 protein has one entry. The sample includes approximately 43,000 distinct CDR3 sequences, 10% to 15% seen only once; the top ten take 30%. The rearrangement links TRBV7-2 to TRBJ2-5, with D maybe TRBD2 (5 bases). Sequencing input: a population of CD138-negative cells sorted from bone marrow. The clonotype was recovered from a donor at least 40 years old with multiple myeloma. The CDR3: CASSPRRVEETQYF. CDR3 coding DNA: TGTGCCAGCAGCCCCCGGCGGGTAGAAGAGACCCAGTACTTC.